This T cell receptor (beta chain) appears in the sequencing data of a study of T cells in Graves' hyperthyroidism and ophthalmopathy. Notes on the study in general: Blood samples included most of the expanded thyroid clonotypes exceeding 0.001.

This clonotype was detected a few times. No antigen is known for it. Under 3 months was the duration of disease in ophthalmopathy patients, who also had a Clinical Activity Score of at least 3 and a NOSPECS grade of at least 4. Uncontrolled infection, other autoimmune disease, pregnancy or lactation led to exclusion. Germline CDR1 MGHDK, CDR2 SYGVNS. This CDR3 is built from 15 residues. Trimming removed 3 bases from V and 4 bases from J; junction bases left unmatched: 6. TCR beta CDR3 region amplification was performed from RNA transcripts. The primer set for the first-round RT-PCR of the TCR CDR3 was HTBI. MiXCR was run by TCRdb on the multiplex PCR reads, yielding one entry per CDR3 protein. The table shows about 400,000 distinct CDR3 sequences, with more than 13% occurring only once.

The receptor's source is a man between 50 and 59 years old with Graves' ophthalmopathy. The V and J genes are TRBV25-1 and TRBJ2-7, with 10 bases fitting TRBD1. The sample consisted of blood. The CDR3 DNA sequence: TGTGCCAGCAGTGATACGGGACAGGGGAAATACGAGCAGTACTTC. Translating gives CASSDTGQGKYEQYF.